Below are 20 T cell receptor beta chains sequenced from a single sample in a study of shared clonotypes between healthy human individuals. This table comes from immunoSEQ multiplex PCR, and its TCRdb copy is limited to in-frame clones, with some not included. Seen here are hundreds of thousands of clones, 75% to 85% observed once, and the top ten hold over 10%. Material for sequencing was PBMCs. The receptors were sampled from a woman aged 40 to 55 in good health. Some clones in this sample may be carry-over from other donors' samples.

The chain is built from TRBV7-3 and TRBJ2-3; 7 bases fit TRBD2. Germline lookup yields CDR1 SGHTA and CDR2 FQGTGA. With 5 bases clipped from V and 3 bases from J, the junction kept 8 bases outside the gene matches. There are 15 residues in the CDR3. The CDR3 nucleotides read TGTGCCAGCAGCCAGAGCGGGATGGTTACAGATACGCAGTATTTT. The encoded protein is CASSQSGMVTDTQYF. The full variable domain, its missing parts supplied by reference TRBV7-3 and TRBJ2-3, is GAGVSQTPSNKVTEKGKYVELRCDPISGHTALYWYRQSLGQGPEFLIYFQGTGAADDSGLPNDRFFAVRPEGSVSTLKIQRTERGDSAVYLCASSQSGMVTDTQYFGPGTRLTVL.

The rearrangement links TRBV7-2 to TRBJ2-5, with a possible D match to TRBD1 (5 bases). With 7 bases removed from V and 4 bases from J, the gap between germline ends came to 7 bases. Germline CDR1 reads SGHTA; CDR2 reads FQGNSA. CDR3 length: 11 amino acids. The CDR3 region is CASTQGETQYF. In DNA form, the CDR3 reads TGTGCCAGCACGCAGGGAGAGACCCAGTACTTC.

The chain is built from TRBV15 and TRBJ2-1, with 9 bases matching TRBD1. Germline V CDR1 and CDR2: LNHNV, YYDKDF (reference sequence). CDR3 size: 17 residues. Losses at the gene ends were 6 bases for V and 3 bases for J; bases not matched to a gene: 12. The CDR3, as DNA: TGTGCCACCAGTTTCCGGGACAGGGAATACGGCTACAATGAGCAGTTCTTC. Amino acids: CATSFRDREYGYNEQFF.

V gene TRBV5-1 combines with J gene TRBJ2-2, with 7 bases that match TRBD1. With V trimmed by 0 bases and J by 4 bases, 9 bases remained unmatched. The CDR3 consists of 17 residues. CDR1 is SGHRS, CDR2 YFSETQ, per germline. The CDR3 DNA reads TGCGCCAGCAGCTTGGCACGGGACAGATCACGCACCGGGGAGCTGTTTTTT. It codes for CASSLARDRSRTGELFF.

This clone was seen ten or more times. The chain links TRBV18 to TRBJ2-2; TRBD2 matches at 11 bases. The V gene's germline CDR1 is KGHSH and CDR2 LQKENI. This CDR3 is 15 amino acids long. J lost 8 bases, V lost 5 bases, and 7 bases had no gene match. In DNA form, the CDR3 reads TGTGCCAGCTCATCCCCCACTAGCGGGAGAGGGGAGCTGTTTTTT. It is translated as CASSSPTSGRGELFF.

This clone was recorded once. This chain connects TRBV6-4 to TRBJ2-3; D is unclear. Looked up from germline, CDR1 is MRHNA and CDR2 is SNTAGT. This CDR3 contains 14 residues. V was pared by 7 bases and J by 3 bases, with 14 bases between. CDR3 nucleotides: TGTGCCAGCAAAAGGCAGGTAGAAACAGATACGCAGTATTTT. This sequence encodes CASKRQVETDTQYF.

The V gene is TRBV30, the J gene TRBJ2-7, with D unclear. Per germline, CDR1 GTSNPN and CDR2 SVGIG (reference sequence). V dropped 8 bases and J dropped 4 bases, with 12 bases sitting between them. This CDR3 is 11 amino acids long. CDR3 region: CAQRVAYEQYF. As DNA, the CDR3 is TGTGCCCAACGGGTGGCTTACGAGCAGTACTTC.

The chain carries TRBV5-4 and TRBJ2-2; the D is unclear. V lost 0 bases, J lost 0 bases, and 15 bases lay in between. This CDR3 has 18 residues. Per germline, CDR1 SGHNT and CDR2 YYREEE (reference sequence). As DNA, the CDR3 is TGTGCCAGCAGCTTGGAACTCCTAAGATACGCGAACACCGGGGAGCTGTTTTTT. The encoded protein is CASSLELLRYANTGELFF. The whole variable domain, filled in from reference TRBV5-4 and TRBJ2-2, reads ETGVTQSPTHLIKTRGQQVTLRCSSQSGHNTVSWYQQALGQGPQFIFQYYREEENGRGNFPPRFSGLQFPNYSSELNVNALELDDSALYLCASSLELLRYANTGELFFGEGSRLTVL.

The V and J genes are TRBV29-1 and TRBJ2-3; D perhaps matches TRBD1 (6 bases). The CDR3 is 15 residues long. In germline, CDR1 is SQVTM, CDR2 ANQGSEA. Trimming took 6 bases from V and 0 from J, leaving 16 bases between them. The CDR3 coding sequence is TGCAGCGTCACCCCGACAGGCTCAAGCACAGATACGCAGTATTTT. Its translation: CSVTPTGSSTDTQYF.

The chain employs TRBV18 and TRBJ1-4; the D gene is possibly TRBD1 (6 bases). From germline, CDR1 is KGHSH and CDR2 LQKENI. Trimming cost V 7 bases and J 0 bases, with 12 bases left between them. The CDR3 is 15 residues long. The CDR3 bases are TGTGCCAGCTTCGGACAGACTGCAACTAATGAAAAACTGTTTTTT. This codes for CASFGQTATNEKLFF. Using reference TRBV18 and TRBJ1-4 for the parts outside the CDR3, the full variable domain is NAGVMQNPRHLVRRRGQEARLRCSPMKGHSHVYWYRQLPEEGLKFMVYLQKENIIDESGMPKERFSAEFPKEGPSILRIQQVVRGDSAAYFCASFGQTATNEKLFFGSGTQLSVL.

The table lists this clone with many counts. The genes are TRBV11-2 and TRBJ2-3; the D is unclear. V gave up 3 bases and J gave up 1 base, with 14 bases separating them. The CDR3 consists of 16 residues. Germline CDR1 SGHAT, CDR2 FQNNGV. The CDR3 loop reads CASSFHPALGTDTQYF. The CDR3 DNA is TGTGCCAGCAGCTTCCATCCAGCCCTCGGCACAGATACGCAGTATTTT.

V is TRBV9 and J is TRBJ2-7, with 9 positions matching TRBD2. The junction had 16 bases not matched to a gene; V was cut back by 3 bases and J by 6 bases. From germline, CDR1 is SGDLS and CDR2 YYNGEE. This CDR3 is built from 17 residues. As DNA, the CDR3 is TGTGCCAGCAGCGCCTGGACTAGCGAGCTTGTCCCGGTCGAGCAGTACTTC. Protein sequence: CASSAWTSELVPVEQYF.

V is TRBV28 and J is TRBJ2-1; possibly TRBD2 for D (5 bases). Germline V CDR1 and CDR2: MDHEN, SYDVKM. With 10 bases removed from V and 8 bases from J, the gap between germline ends came to 21 bases. CDR3 length: 14 amino acids. The CDR3, as DNA: TGTGCCACTTCAGGAGGTAGCAGGTTGGATGAGCAGTTCTTC. Protein product: CATSGGSRLDEQFF.

This chain uses TRBV18 with TRBJ2-7; D is perhaps TRBD1 (6 bases). In germline, CDR1 is KGHSH, CDR2 LQKENI. The CDR3 has 15 residues. Trimming took off 2 bases at V and 4 bases at J, with 15 bases between the two ends. This CDR3 reads CASSPNQGIPYEQYF. The CDR3 region has the DNA TGTGCCAGCTCACCAAACCAGGGGATCCCGTACGAGCAGTACTTC.

The gene calls are TRBV7-8 and TRBJ2-1; D is possibly TRBD2 (5 bases). The CDR3 has 19 residues. V lost 5 bases to trimming and J lost 3 bases, with 26 bases between them. CDR1 is SGHVS and CDR2 is FQNEAQ in the germline V gene. The CDR3 region is CASSLYSLHFEGDYNEQFF. CDR3 coding DNA: TGTGCCAGCAGCCTTTATTCGCTACATTTTGAGGGCGACTACAATGAGCAGTTCTTC.

The CDR3 reads CASSPNSGRVSETQYF. The CDR3 bases are TGTGCCAGCAGTCCGAATAGCGGGAGGGTGAGTGAGACCCAGTACTTC. This chain uses TRBV7-2 with TRBJ2-5; 11 nucleotides line up with TRBD2. The CDR3 is 16 amino acids. In germline, CDR1 is SGHTA, CDR2 FQGNSA. The V gene end was trimmed by 6 bases and the J gene end by 5 bases; junction bases not matched to a gene: 11.

V and J are TRBV6-1 and TRBJ1-1, with D unclear. The length of the CDR3 is 15 residues. Germline-derived CDR1 and CDR2 are MNHNS and SASEGT. V gave up 6 bases and J gave up 1 base, with 15 bases separating them. The CDR3 DNA is TGTGCCAGCAGGGCGCCGGGCAGATCGAACACTGAAGCTTTCTTT. Amino acids: CASRAPGRSNTEAFF.

The J gene is TRBJ2-2, the V gene TRBV5-4; 9 bases are a match to TRBD2. In germline, CDR1 is SGHNT, CDR2 YYREEE (reference sequence). J gave up 7 bases and V 1 base, and 8 bases lay outside the gene matches. The length of the CDR3 is 16 residues. The CDR3 nucleotides read TGTGCCAGCAGCTTGCCGGCTAGCGGGAAGGGCGGGGAGCTGTTTTTT. Its protein product is CASSLPASGKGGELFF.

This clone has more than one count but fewer than ten. This rearrangement joins TRBV30 to TRBJ2-3; D may be TRBD2 (6 bases). Germline V lookup: CDR1 GTSNPN, CDR2 SVGIG (reference sequence). V shed 1 base and J shed 1 base, with 15 bases lying between them. There are 16 residues in the CDR3. The CDR3 spells CAWSALGGVGTDTQYF. CDR3 nucleotide sequence: TGTGCCTGGAGTGCATTGGGGGGAGTGGGCACAGATACGCAGTATTTT.

The V call is TRBV5-1, the J call TRBJ1-1; D gene uncertain. This CDR3 region has 13 residues. Trimming took off 5 bases at V and 1 base at J, with 9 bases between the two ends. Germline V lookup: CDR1 SGHRS, CDR2 YFSETQ. CDR3 in DNA: TGCGCCAGCAGTGACGCGGGGAACACTGAAGCTTTCTTT. This translates into CASSDAGNTEAFF.